This TCR beta chain is from a study of identical twins. Findings and limits, study-wide: Modelling approaches yielded underestimates of out-of-frame TCR alpha sharing between monozygotic twins.

Per germline, CDR1 ENHRY and CDR2 SYGVKD. The length of the CDR3 is 14 residues. V was shortened by 6 bases and J by 10 bases, with 16 bases between the two germline ends. Notes on this clonotype: As yet, its antigen is unknown.

TCRdb itself ran the 5' RACE reads through MiXCR, one entry per CDR3 protein. This sample has around 1.7 million distinct CDR3 sequences, with around 33% found just once. The material sequenced was cord blood. The TCR originated in a newborn girl in good health. The gene calls are TRBV10-3 and TRBJ1-6; D remains ambiguous. The DNA of the CDR3 is TGTGCCATCAGCACCAGCGGGGAAAGGTCACCCCTCCACTTT. This codes for CAISTSGERSPLHF.